The 19 T cell receptor beta chains reported below all come from one sample, sequenced in a study of T cells in Graves' hyperthyroidism and ophthalmopathy. RNA transcripts were the template for amplifying TCR beta CDR3 regions. First-round RT-PCR targeting the TCR CDR3 was performed with the HTBI primer set. Each CDR3 protein gets one entry after TCRdb re-called the multiplex PCR reads with MiXCR. This sample carries some 340,000 distinct CDR3 sequences, around 13% of them seen once, and the ten largest clones take roughly 35%. The sample comprised blood. These receptor sequences come from a woman aged 40 to 50 with Graves' ophthalmopathy.

This clonotype was seen at least ten times. V gene TRBV12-3 or TRBV12-4 combines with J gene TRBJ2-3, with D perhaps given as TRBD1 or TRBD2 (5 bases each). This CDR3 region has 16 residues. Deletions cut 7 bases from V and 0 bases from J, with 17 bases between. The CDR3 loop reads CASNTGLLKSTDTQYF. CDR3 sequence (DNA): TGTGCCAGCAACACAGGACTCCTGAAAAGCACAGATACGCAGTATTTT.

Ten or more counts support this clonotype. This chain connects TRBV2 to TRBJ1-5; 9 bases align to TRBD1. The germline V gene encodes CDR1 SNHLY and CDR2 FYNNEI. V dropped 5 bases and J dropped 2; count of bases not matched to a gene: 10. The CDR3 spans 17 residues. The CDR3 loop reads CASSQRRDREGNQPQHF. CDR3 coding DNA: TGTGCCAGCAGTCAACGACGGGACAGGGAGGGCAATCAGCCCCAGCATTTT.

This clonotype has ten or more counts. The CDR3 loop is CATSDSRLGNTGELFF. CDR3 sequence (DNA): TGTGCCACCAGTGATTCGAGACTAGGGAACACCGGGGAGCTGTTTTTT. The chain joins TRBV24-1 to TRBJ2-2; weak D call: TRBD2 (6 bases). The V end lost 2 bases, the J end lost 1 base, and 10 bases lay between the germline ends. Germline CDR1 reads KGHDR; CDR2 reads SFDVKD. The CDR3 length is 16 residues.

With respect to this clonotype: A much larger clone is a single base away; this may be a read error. V and J are TRBV2 and TRBJ2-3; 11 bases align to TRBD2. Germline trimming cut 6 bases from V and 2 bases from J; bases unmatched to any gene: 4. CDR3 length equals 15 residues. Germline values: CDR1 SNHLY, CDR2 FYNNEI. The CDR3 loop reads CASRRTSGLTDTQYF. CDR3 DNA: TGTGCCAGCAGAAGGACTAGCGGGCTCACAGATACGCAGTATTTT.

The J gene is TRBJ1-5, the V gene TRBV28; D ambiguous. V lost 5 bases and J lost 6, with 20 bases in between. The CDR3 is made up of 16 amino acids. CDR1 and CDR2 (germline): MDHEN, SYDVKM. The CDR3 region is CASSQNQHLGSQPQHF. DNA for the CDR3: TGTGCCAGCAGTCAAAACCAGCACCTAGGGAGTCAGCCCCAGCATTTT.

This sequence joins TRBV28 and TRBJ2-3; 7 nucleotides agree with TRBD2. V gave up 5 bases and J gave up 1 base; unmatched junction bases: 18. The length of the CDR3 is 19 residues. Germline V gene sequence: CDR1 MDHEN, CDR2 SYDVKM. The CDR3 DNA follows: TGTGCCAGCAGTCCGCAATTAGGTGGGAGGGTTGAAGGCACAGATACGCAGTATTTT. Amino acid sequence: CASSPQLGGRVEGTDTQYF.

This clonotype occurred many times. The chain has TRBV28 and TRBJ2-1, with 12 bases fitting TRBD2. Germline trimming cut 3 bases from V and 0 bases from J; bases unmatched to any gene: 9. This CDR3 spans 19 amino acids. Germline V gene lookup returns CDR1 MDHEN and CDR2 SYDVKM. As DNA, the CDR3 is TGTGCCAGCAGTTTTAACGGACTAGCGGGGACGAGCTCCTACAATGAGCAGTTCTTC. This gives the protein CASSFNGLAGTSSYNEQFF.

The gene calls are TRBV5-1 and TRBJ2-5, with a weak D call TRBD1 (7 bases). The CDR3 sequence is 16 residues long. Trimming cost V 4 bases and J 5 bases, with 21 bases left between them. CDR1 is SGHRS, CDR2 YFSETQ, per germline. The DNA of the CDR3 is TGCGCCAGCAGCCAATCAGAGTTGACAGGGAGGGAGACCCAGTACTTC. Translated, it gives CASSQSELTGRETQYF.

V gene TRBV29-1 combines with J gene TRBJ1-2, with a weak D call TRBD1 (5 bases). The CDR3 is made up of 14 amino acids. V was trimmed by 1 base and J by 3 bases, leaving 12 bases between them. Per the germline V gene, CDR1 is SQVTM and CDR2 is ANQGSEA. The CDR3 nucleotides are TGCAGCGTTGAAGGTTTCCAGGGAGACTATGGCTACACCTTC. This translates into CSVEGFQGDYGYTF.

This clonotype came up a few times. J is TRBJ1-2 and V is TRBV28, with 10 positions matching TRBD1. Germline CDR1 reads MDHEN; CDR2 reads SYDVKM. With 10 bases clipped from V and 4 bases from J, the junction kept 3 bases outside the gene matches. The CDR3 is made up of 12 amino acids. This chain's CDR3 is CATRDRGYGYTF. CDR3 DNA: TGTGCCACCCGGGACAGGGGCTATGGCTACACCTTC.

This rearrangement joins TRBV30 to TRBJ2-2, with a weak D call TRBD2 (5 bases). The germline gives CDR1 GTSNPN, CDR2 SVGIG (reference sequence). This CDR3 spans 14 amino acids. Trimming left V 2 bases short and J 4 bases short, with 11 bases between. CDR3 coding DNA: TGTGCCTGGAGTAGGTCGCTAGCCACCGGGGAGCTGTTTTTT. It encodes CAWSRSLATGELFF.

This clonotype was counted only a few times. CDR3 in DNA: TGTGCCAGCAGCGTAGGTCCGGGGGGACAGCCCCAGCATTTT. This gives the protein CASSVGPGGQPQHF. This sequence joins TRBV9 and TRBJ1-5; weak D call: TRBD1 (5 bases). The V end was cut by 0 bases, the J end by 7 bases, with 11 bases between. This CDR3 comprises 14 residues. CDR1 and CDR2 (germline): SGDLS, YYNGEE.

The chain couples TRBV30 to TRBJ1-4; D is possibly TRBD1 (5 bases). The CDR3 runs 14 residues. Trimming shortened V by 2 bases and J by 8 bases, and 15 bases separated the two germline ends. Germline assignment: CDR1 GTSNPN and CDR2 SVGIG (reference sequence). CDR3 sequence reads: CAWSRGPTGEKLFF. CDR3 nucleotide sequence: TGTGCCTGGAGTAGGGGACCCACGGGGGAAAAACTGTTTTTT.

The V and J genes are TRBV7-9 and TRBJ1-6; TRBD1 aligns across 9 bases. V trimming: 2 bases; J trimming: 10 bases; junction bases outside the gene matches: 24. Germline CDR1 reads SEHNR; CDR2 reads FQNEAQ (reference sequence). The CDR3 is 21 amino acids. The CDR3 nucleotides are TGTGCCAGCAGCTTACCAGGCGGGACAGGTCCGGGACAGGGAAATCAATCACCCCTCCACTTT. Protein sequence: CASSLPGGTGPGQGNQSPLHF.

In this sample, this clonotype turned up many times. This rearrangement joins TRBV7-9 to TRBJ1-2; D not resolved. The germline V gene has CDR1 SEHNR and CDR2 FQNEAQ (reference sequence). The CDR3 runs 11 residues. Trimming removed 7 bases at V and 8 bases at J, with 11 bases between. The CDR3 DNA reads TGTGCCAGCACCCCGGGTGGCGGCTACACCTTC. The encoded protein is CASTPGGGYTF. Supplemented by reference TRBV7-9 and TRBJ1-2, the full variable domain reads DTGVSQNPRHKITKRGQNVTFRCDPISEHNRLYWYRQTLGQGPEFLTYFQNEAQLEKSRLLSDRFSAERPKGSFSTLEIQRTEQGDSAMYLCASTPGGGYTFGSGTRLTVV.

There are many counts of this clonotype. The J gene is TRBJ2-2, the V gene TRBV7-9, with 11 bases that match TRBD2. Germline V CDR1 and CDR2: SEHNR, FQNEAQ (reference sequence). J lost 5 bases, V lost 3 bases, and 8 bases had no gene match. The CDR3 has 17 amino acids. The CDR3 DNA reads TGTGCCAGCAGCTTTGCGACTAGCGGGAAAGTAACCGGGGAGCTGTTTTTT. It specifies CASSFATSGKVTGELFF.

This chain connects TRBV27 to TRBJ2-7, with 8 bases aligning to TRBD2. The CDR3 loop spans 17 amino acids. Per the germline V gene, CDR1 is MNHEY and CDR2 is SMNVEV (reference sequence). J gave up 3 bases and V 5 bases, and 15 bases lay outside the gene matches. In DNA, the CDR3 is TGTGCCAGCAGTCGCGGGAGGCTTCCTCACGGTTACTACGAGCAGTACTTC. Encoded protein: CASSRGRLPHGYYEQYF.

CDR3 sequence (DNA): TGTGCCAGCAGCTTAGCTAGCGGGATGAATACGCAGTATTTT. It translates to CASSLASGMNTQYF. The chain couples TRBV7-6 to TRBJ2-3, with 8 bases that match TRBD2. The CDR3 consists of 14 residues. Germline CDR1 and CDR2: SGHVS and FNYEAQ. V lost 0 bases and J lost 7; bases outside the gene matches: 3.

The chain has TRBV27 and TRBJ2-3; 7 bases align to TRBD2. The V gene end was trimmed by 3 bases and the J gene end by 1 base; junction bases not matched to a gene: 4. Germline loops: CDR1 MNHEY, CDR2 SMNVEV (reference sequence). The CDR3 is 15 amino acids. The CDR3 spells CASSFWGGGTDTQYF. As DNA, the CDR3 is TGTGCCAGCAGTTTTTGGGGGGGGGGCACAGATACGCAGTATTTT.